What follows describes a single T cell receptor (beta chain). The entry originates in a study of blood T cell repertoires in COVID-19. Study summary: Sample material is recorded as cDNA or gDNA derived from T cells, B-cell-depleted T cells, or PBMCs.

The CDR3 extends over 15 amino acids. Germline assignment: CDR1 SGDLS and CDR2 YYNGEE. The germline V and J ends were trimmed by 3 bases and 6 bases, with 17 bases remaining between them. TCRdb's table, derived via immunoSEQ multiplex PCR, lists solely in-frame clones and lacks some. Among 250,000 to 350,000 clones listed, over 75% were seen once. This TCR derives from a woman aged 45-60 years with active or convalescent COVID-19. The genes are TRBV9 and TRBJ2-3, with a tentative D call TRBD1 (6 bases). The specimen was peripheral blood. The CDR3: CASSARPGVADTQYF. In nucleotides, the CDR3 is TGTGCCAGCAGCGCTCGCCCAGGGGTGGCCGATACGCAGTATTTT.